A selection of T cell receptor beta chains follows, all from one sample in a study of post-analysis software for immune sequencing data. TCRdb re-derived calls from the PCR reads in MiXCR, one entry per CDR3 protein. Of hundreds of thousands of distinct CDR3 sequences in the sample, approximately 57% were seen once. Material for sequencing was blood. The source of these receptors is a girl aged 5-17 years with multiple sclerosis. Each CDR3 is given with its conserved first and last residue. The D gene is left open where the match is weak. Expanded clones are given a class, and other clones once, few, many or no size at all.

>TRBJ1-1|few|TRBV5-5|.
CASSLGVAEAFF
TGTGCCAGCAGCTTGGGAGTCGCTGAAGCTTTCTTT
>TRBJ2-5|.|TRBV20-1|.
CSARETGRTKETQYF
TGCAGTGCTAGAGAGACAGGACGGACCAAAGAGACCCAGTACTTC
>TRBJ2-5|.|TRBV6-6|TRBD2
CASSYESGAGEETQYF
TGTGCCAGCAGTTACGAAAGCGGGGCTGGAGAAGAGACCCAGTACTTC
>TRBJ2-1|.|TRBV7-2|.
CASSLQRVEQFF
TGTGCCAGCAGCTTACAACGGGTTGAGCAGTTCTTC
>TRBJ2-1|.|TRBV10-3|TRBD2
CAIESSGTNEQFF
TGTGCCATCGAATCTAGCGGGACCAATGAGCAGTTCTTC
>TRBJ2-5|few|TRBV5-5|.
CASSLGVRVETQYF
TGTGCCAGCAGCTTGGGTGTCAGGGTAGAGACCCAGTACTTC
>TRBJ1-2|.|TRBV6-5|TRBD1
CASSWDRAPNYGYTF
TGTGCCAGCAGCTGGGACAGGGCTCCGAACTATGGCTACACCTTC
>TRBJ1-2|.|TRBV29-1|.
CSVEPRGMGANYGYTF
TGCAGCGTTGAACCCCGAGGGATGGGAGCTAACTATGGCTACACCTTC
>TRBJ1-5|once|TRBV7-9|.
CASSFQVDQPQHF
TGTGCCAGCAGCTTTCAGGTCGATCAGCCCCAGCATTTT
>TRBJ2-3|few|TRBV6-4|.
CASSDSRRALSTDTQYF
TGTGCCAGCAGTGACTCTCGGCGGGCCCTTAGCACAGATACGCAGTATTTT
>TRBJ2-3|.|TRBV25-1|.
CASGEEALRAQYF
TGTGCCAGCGGGGAAGAGGCCCTACGGGCGCAGTATTTT
>TRBJ1-2|.|TRBV20-1|TRBD1
CSAGRDRGQVGYTF
TGCAGTGCTGGCCGGGACAGGGGGCAAGTTGGCTACACCTTC
>TRBJ2-1|.|TRBV14|.
CASSHKRGAGSYNEQFF
TGTGCCAGCAGCCACAAAAGGGGTGCGGGCTCCTACAATGAGCAGTTCTTC
>TRBJ2-3|few|TRBV20-1|TRBD2
CSARDEALAGDTDTQYF
TGCAGTGCTAGAGATGAGGCCCTAGCGGGAGACACAGATACGCAGTATTTT
>TRBJ2-7|.|TRBV20-1|.
CSARRTEAYEQYF
TGCAGTGCTAGGAGGACAGAGGCCTACGAGCAGTACTTC
>TRBJ2-1|.|TRBV20-1|.
CSATEGPGWYNEQFF
TGCAGTGCTACCGAAGGGCCAGGGTGGTACAATGAGCAGTTCTTC
>TRBJ2-1|.|TRBV30|.
CAWSKGIGYNEQFF
TGTGCCTGGAGTAAAGGGATAGGGTACAATGAGCAGTTCTTC
>TRBJ2-3|.|TRBV20-1|.
CSASPQDYPTDTQYF
TGCAGTGCTAGTCCCCAGGACTACCCCACAGATACGCAGTATTTT
>TRBJ2-5|.|TRBV10-3|TRBD2
CAITTRPLAGVEETQYF
TGTGCCATCACTACACGGCCTTTAGCGGGAGTGGAAGAGACCCAGTACTTC
>TRBJ2-1|once|TRBV29-1|TRBD1
CSVETGISYNEQFF
TGCAGCGTCGAGACAGGGATCTCCTACAATGAGCAGTTCTTC
>TRBJ2-7|.|TRBV5-1|TRBD1
CASSSSTGGNEQYF
TGCGCCAGCAGCTCAAGCACAGGGGGCAACGAGCAGTACTTC
>TRBJ2-7|few|TRBV4-1|TRBD2
CASSQLAGARYEQYF
TGCGCCAGCAGCCAACTAGCGGGAGCCCGCTACGAGCAGTACTTC
>TRBJ2-7|once|TRBV12-3/TRBV12-4|TRBD2
CASGLAGGTSYNEQYF
TGTGCCAGCGGTCTAGCGGGGGGTACCTCCTACAATGAGCAGTACTTC
>TRBJ1-2|.|TRBV20-1|.
CSAPRPSDYGYTF
TGCAGTGCTCCGAGGCCGTCGGACTATGGCTACACCTTC
>TRBJ2-7|.|TRBV13|.
CASSLANNDWSYEQYF
TGTGCCAGCAGCTTAGCCAACAATGACTGGTCCTACGAGCAGTACTTC
>TRBJ2-4|once|TRBV20-1|.
CSARDIQGRGQQYF
TGCAGTGCTAGAGATATCCAGGGCCGTGGGCAGCAGTACTTC